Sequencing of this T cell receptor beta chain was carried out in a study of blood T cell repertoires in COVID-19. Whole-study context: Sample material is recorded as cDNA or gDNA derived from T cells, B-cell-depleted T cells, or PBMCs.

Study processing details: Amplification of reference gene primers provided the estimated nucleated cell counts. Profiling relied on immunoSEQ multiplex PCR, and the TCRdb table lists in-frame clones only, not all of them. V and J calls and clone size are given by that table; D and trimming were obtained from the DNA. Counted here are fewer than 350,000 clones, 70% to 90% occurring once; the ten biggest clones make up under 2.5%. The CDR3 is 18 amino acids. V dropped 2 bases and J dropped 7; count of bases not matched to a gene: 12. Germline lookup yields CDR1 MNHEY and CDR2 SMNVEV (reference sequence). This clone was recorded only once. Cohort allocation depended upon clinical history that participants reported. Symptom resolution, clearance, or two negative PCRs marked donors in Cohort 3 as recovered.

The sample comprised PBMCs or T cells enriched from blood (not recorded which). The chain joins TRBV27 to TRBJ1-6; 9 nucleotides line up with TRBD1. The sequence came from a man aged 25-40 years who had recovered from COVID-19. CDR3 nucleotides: TGTGCCAGCAGTTTACCCCGGGGACAGGGAATGAGGAATTCACCCCTCCACTTT. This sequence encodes CASSLPRGQGMRNSPLHF.